This T cell receptor (beta chain) is from a study of blood T cell repertoires in COVID-19. The assay was immunoSEQ multiplex PCR, and TCRdb's table has in-frame clones only and misses some. The repertoire holds some 450,000 clones, with around 90% as singletons. In germline, CDR1 is LGHDT, CDR2 YNNKEL (reference sequence). J was trimmed by 3 bases and V by 4 bases; bases with no gene match: 2. The length of the CDR3 is 14 residues. Enrolled during active infection, Seattle patients were then followed longitudinally. This chain joins TRBV3-1 (or the pseudogene TRBV3-2) and TRBJ2-5, with TRBD2 identical over 10 bases. This TCR was recovered from a man between 18 and 35 years old with COVID-19, enrolled during active disease. The sample consisted of peripheral blood. CDR3 DNA sequence: TGTGCCAGCAGCCCCCTAGCGGGAGAAGAGACCCAGTACTTC. Protein sequence: CASSPLAGEETQYF.